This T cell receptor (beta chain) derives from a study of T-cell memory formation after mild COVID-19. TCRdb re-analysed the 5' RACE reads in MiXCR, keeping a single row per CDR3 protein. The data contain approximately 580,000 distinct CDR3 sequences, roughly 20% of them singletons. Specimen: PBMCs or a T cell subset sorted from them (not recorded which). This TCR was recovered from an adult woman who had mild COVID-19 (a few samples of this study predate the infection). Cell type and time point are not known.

Written as DNA, the CDR3 is TGTGCCAGCAACACCGGGACAGGGTCGCAAGAGACCCAGTACTTC. It translates to CASNTGTGSQETQYF. The chain couples TRBV6-2 or TRBV6-3 to TRBJ2-5, with 9 bases that match TRBD1. Trimming at V came to 7 bases and at J to 2 bases, leaving 8 bases not matched to a gene. Germline V lookup: CDR1 MNHEY, CDR2 SVGEGT. The CDR3 is made up of 15 amino acids.